This is a list of T cell receptor beta chains from one sample in a study of blood T cell repertoires in COVID-19. The method was immunoSEQ multiplex PCR; TCRdb's version includes in-frame clones alone and lacks a portion of them. The sample includes tens of thousands of clones, approximately 84% of them seen just once. Material: peripheral blood. All receptors derive from a man between 65 and 79 years old with COVID-19, enrolled during active disease. The CDR3 runs from the conserved cysteine through the conserved F or W. Fields, in order: V gene, CDR3 protein.

v_call: TRBV11-3
cdr3_aa: CASSTGLAGAWGGELFF

v_call: TRBV10-3
cdr3_aa: CAISDWGGTSSYEQYF

v_call: TRBV7-9
cdr3_aa: CASSAGQGGQPQHF

v_call: TRBV25-1
cdr3_aa: CASQVGNQPQHF

v_call: TRBV19
cdr3_aa: CASSMFRGQNSNQPQHF

v_call: TRBV5-1
cdr3_aa: CASTPTSGSSYEQYF

v_call: TRBV28
cdr3_aa: CASSSFEGPNQPQHF

v_call: TRBV6-5
cdr3_aa: CASSYSTDRGADTQYF

v_call: TRBV19
cdr3_aa: CASSSRPLAHDGYTF

v_call: TRBV27
cdr3_aa: CASSLYSGRLNTGELFF

v_call: TRBV12-3/TRBV12-4
cdr3_aa: CASRPEVSGEQFF

v_call: TRBV5-6
cdr3_aa: CASSVRDRGTETQYF

v_call: TRBV4-1
cdr3_aa: CASSQPWGDDYGYTF

v_call: TRBV7-6
cdr3_aa: CASSRTGTPQETQYF

v_call: TRBV20-1
cdr3_aa: CSAVLSRVIF

v_call: TRBV7-9
cdr3_aa: CASSLGADNQPQHF

v_call: TRBV6-5
cdr3_aa: CASRPRTGIDEQYF

v_call: TRBV7-2
cdr3_aa: CASSDGGPNTGELFF

v_call: TRBV5-1
cdr3_aa: CASSLETGGGTNEKLFF

v_call: TRBV13
cdr3_aa: CASSSRLAMSYEQYF

v_call: TRBV24-1
cdr3_aa: CATSATGNIQYF

v_call: TRBV19
cdr3_aa: CASTVGLVNTGELFF

v_call: TRBV7-9
cdr3_aa: CASSRVNQPQHF

v_call: TRBV4-3
cdr3_aa: CASSQDINWENEQFF

v_call: TRBV3-1/TRBV3-2
cdr3_aa: CASSPRLALGGSTGELFF

v_call: TRBV24-1
cdr3_aa: CATSGEGSSGNTIYF

v_call: TRBV4-2
cdr3_aa: CASSPLVSGLAGEQFF

v_call: TRBV3-1/TRBV3-2
cdr3_aa: CASSPRDRVYNSPLHF

v_call: TRBV11-2
cdr3_aa: CASSLETDTEAFF

v_call: TRBV19
cdr3_aa: CASSARGYEQYF

v_call: TRBV2
cdr3_aa: CASRSSGGPTDTQYF

v_call: TRBV6-4
cdr3_aa: CASSLRGSTDTQYF

v_call: TRBV7-9
cdr3_aa: CASSYPGGKLFF

v_call: TRBV27
cdr3_aa: CASSPPGSLSEAFF

v_call: TRBV7-2
cdr3_aa: CASSLDGTYEQYF

v_call: TRBV19
cdr3_aa: CASSIGAGRGNYGYTF

v_call: TRBV27
cdr3_aa: CASSSVTSGVSSYNEQFF

v_call: TRBV6-5
cdr3_aa: CASSYGSGRSGNTIYF

v_call: TRBV3-1/TRBV3-2
cdr3_aa: CASSRGGNEKLFF

v_call: TRBV7-8
cdr3_aa: CASSFALYPGQGKGTQYF

v_call: TRBV11-1
cdr3_aa: CASSYRSQRYGYTF

v_call: TRBV6-2/TRBV6-3
cdr3_aa: CASSLIAGGSSEQYF

v_call: TRBV30
cdr3_aa: CAWRTAGTSVTGELFF

v_call: TRBV30
cdr3_aa: CAWRSWGPRGEKLFF

v_call: TRBV4-3
cdr3_aa: CASSQDLRTSGQANTGELFF

v_call: TRBV6-2/TRBV6-3
cdr3_aa: CASSPDRKPAYGYTF

v_call: TRBV27
cdr3_aa: CASSLFDRVTEAFF

v_call: TRBV2
cdr3_aa: CASSYREQFF

v_call: TRBV28
cdr3_aa: CASSLDGLAGSEETQYF

v_call: TRBV2
cdr3_aa: CASSEREGVTTEAFF